The T cell receptor beta chain under discussion was sequenced for a study of shared clonotypes between healthy human individuals. Authors' processing steps: ImmunoSEQ only sent back junction sequences with no quality scores, so filtering was done differently. Using immunoSEQ multiplex PCR, the repertoire was profiled, and TCRdb retains in-frame clones only, with some absent. V and J calls and clone size are those listed in that table; D and trimming were worked out from the DNA. The data hold over 1.5 million clones, with 95% to 99% observed a single time. Findings and limits, study-wide: In contrast to clonotypes shared by all four donors, non-shared clonotypes had lower generation probabilities.

The J segment lost 3 bases and the V segment lost 2 bases, leaving 6 bases of the junction unmatched. The germline V gene has CDR1 ENHRY and CDR2 SYGVKD. The CDR3 has 16 amino acids. In the case of this clone: Its target is unknown.

Only Caucasian adults living in Nashville, Tennessee made up the donor group. In the CD4+ fraction, cells were divided into CD45RA+ naive and CD45RA-negative memory subsets. This TCR came from a man aged 25-40 years in good health. The rearrangement uses TRBV10-3 and TRBJ2-4; the match to TRBD1 covers 8 bases. The sequencing input was naive CD4+ T cells sorted from blood. Specified subset: CD45RA+ positively selected. CDR3 sequence (DNA): TGTGCCATCAGTGAGGCAAAGACAGGGGACAAAAACATTCAGTACTTC. It codes for CAISEAKTGDKNIQYF.